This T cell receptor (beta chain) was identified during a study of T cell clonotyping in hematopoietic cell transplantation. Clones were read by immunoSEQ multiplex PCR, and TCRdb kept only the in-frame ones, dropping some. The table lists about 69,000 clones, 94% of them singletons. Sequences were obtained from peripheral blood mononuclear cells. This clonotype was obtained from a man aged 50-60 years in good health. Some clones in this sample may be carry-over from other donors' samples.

The CDR3 loop reads CSGQRAGTDTQYF. The CDR3 coding sequence is TGCAGCGGCCAGCGGGCGGGTACAGATACGCAGTATTTT. The chain carries TRBV29-1 and TRBJ2-3; tentative D call: TRBD2 (6 bases). CDR3 length: 13 amino acids. The V and J ends lost 7 bases and 3 bases respectively, with 14 bases between them. CDR1 and CDR2 from the germline V gene are SQVTM and ANQGSEA.